This T cell receptor (beta chain) is drawn from a study of blood T cell repertoires in COVID-19. Across the study: PBMCs, B-cell-depleted T cells, or T cells were the source of the cDNA or gDNA that made up the material.

Assay: immunoSEQ multiplex PCR; the TCRdb copy retains only in-frame clones and omits some. Of 250,000 to 300,000 clones listed, roughly 91% are singletons. Enrolled through a virtual design, the participants were between 18 and 89 years of age and came from roughly 22 US areas. The study assigned cohorts using participant-reported clinical history. Germline lookup yields CDR1 LNHDA and CDR2 SQIVND (reference sequence). The CDR3 contains 14 residues. V was pared by 5 bases and J by 8 bases, with 15 bases between. The chain joins TRBV19 to TRBJ1-4; D perhaps matches TRBD1 (6 bases). The clonotype was recovered from a woman in her sixties who had recovered from COVID-19. Sequenced: PBMCs or T cells enriched from blood (not recorded which). Written as DNA, the CDR3 is TGTGCCAGTAGTGTACAGGGTGTTAGAGAAAAACTGTTTTTT. The encoded protein is CASSVQGVREKLFF.